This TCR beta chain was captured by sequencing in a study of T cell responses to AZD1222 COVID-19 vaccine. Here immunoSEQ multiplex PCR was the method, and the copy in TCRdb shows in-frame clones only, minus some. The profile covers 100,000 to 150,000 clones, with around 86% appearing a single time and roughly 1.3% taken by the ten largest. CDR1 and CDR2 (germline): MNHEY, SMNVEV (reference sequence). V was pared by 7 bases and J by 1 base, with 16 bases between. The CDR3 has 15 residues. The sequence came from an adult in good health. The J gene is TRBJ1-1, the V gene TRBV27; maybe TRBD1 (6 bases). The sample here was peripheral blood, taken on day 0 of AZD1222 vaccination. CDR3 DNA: TGTGCCAGCATTTCCCTCAGGGGCCCGAACACTGAAGCTTTCTTT. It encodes CASISLRGPNTEAFF.